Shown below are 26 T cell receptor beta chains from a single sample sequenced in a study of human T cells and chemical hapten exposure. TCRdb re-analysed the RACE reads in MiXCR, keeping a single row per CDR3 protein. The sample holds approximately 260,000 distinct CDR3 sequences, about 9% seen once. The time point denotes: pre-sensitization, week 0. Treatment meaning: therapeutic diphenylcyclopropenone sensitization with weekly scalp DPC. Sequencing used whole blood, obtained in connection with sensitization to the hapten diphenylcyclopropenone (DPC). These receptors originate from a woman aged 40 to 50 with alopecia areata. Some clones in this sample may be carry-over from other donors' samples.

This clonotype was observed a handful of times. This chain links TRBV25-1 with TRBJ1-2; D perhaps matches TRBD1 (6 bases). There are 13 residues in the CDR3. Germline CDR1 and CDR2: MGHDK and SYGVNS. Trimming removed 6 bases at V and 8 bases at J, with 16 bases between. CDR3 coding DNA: TGTGCCAGCAGAGCCTCCGGGGGCGGCGGCTACACCTTC. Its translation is CASRASGGGGYTF.

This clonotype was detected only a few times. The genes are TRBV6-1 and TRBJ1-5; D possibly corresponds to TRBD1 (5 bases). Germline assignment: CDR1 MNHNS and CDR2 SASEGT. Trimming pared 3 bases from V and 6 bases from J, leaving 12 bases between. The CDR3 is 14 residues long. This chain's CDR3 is CASSEAGPGQPQHF. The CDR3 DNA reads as TGTGCCAGCAGTGAGGCAGGGCCGGGTCAGCCCCAGCATTTT.

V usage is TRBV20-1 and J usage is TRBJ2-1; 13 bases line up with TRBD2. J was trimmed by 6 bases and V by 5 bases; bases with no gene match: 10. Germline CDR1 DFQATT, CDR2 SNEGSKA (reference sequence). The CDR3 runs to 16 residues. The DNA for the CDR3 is TGCAGTGCTGGATTTTTGAGACTAGCGGGAGGCAATGAGCAGTTCTTC. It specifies CSAGFLRLAGGNEQFF.

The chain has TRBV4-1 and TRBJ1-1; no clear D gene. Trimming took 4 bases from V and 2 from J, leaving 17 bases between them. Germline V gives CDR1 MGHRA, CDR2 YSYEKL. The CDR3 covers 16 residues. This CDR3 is CASSPLPGYQNTEAFF. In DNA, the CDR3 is TGCGCCAGCAGCCCGCTACCGGGGTATCAAAACACTGAAGCTTTCTTT.

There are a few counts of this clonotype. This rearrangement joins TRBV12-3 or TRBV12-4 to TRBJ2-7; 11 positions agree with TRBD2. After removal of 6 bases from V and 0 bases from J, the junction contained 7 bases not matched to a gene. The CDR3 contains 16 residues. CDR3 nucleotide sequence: TGTGCCAGCAGCCCAAGGACTAGCGGGCCCTCCTACGAGCAGTACTTC. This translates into CASSPRTSGPSYEQYF.

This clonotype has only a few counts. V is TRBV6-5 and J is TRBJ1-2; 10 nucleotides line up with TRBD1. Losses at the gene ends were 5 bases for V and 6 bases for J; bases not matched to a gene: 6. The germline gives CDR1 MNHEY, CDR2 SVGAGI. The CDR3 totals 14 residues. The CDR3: CASSTGTGVHGYTF. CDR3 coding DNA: TGTGCCAGCAGTACCGGGACAGGGGTACATGGCTACACCTTC.

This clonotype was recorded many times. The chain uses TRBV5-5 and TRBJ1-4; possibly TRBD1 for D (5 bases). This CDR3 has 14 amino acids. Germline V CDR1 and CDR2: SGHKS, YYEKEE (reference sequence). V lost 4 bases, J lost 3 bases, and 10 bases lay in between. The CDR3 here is CASSGGTSNEKLFF. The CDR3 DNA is TGTGCCAGCAGCGGGGGAACTTCTAATGAAAAACTGTTTTTT.

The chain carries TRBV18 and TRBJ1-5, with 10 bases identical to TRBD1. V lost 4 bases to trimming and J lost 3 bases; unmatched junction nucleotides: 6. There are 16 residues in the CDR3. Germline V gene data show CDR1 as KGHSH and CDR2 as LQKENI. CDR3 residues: CASSLTGTGVNQPQHF. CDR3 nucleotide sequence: TGTGCCAGCTCACTTACCGGGACAGGGGTCAATCAGCCCCAGCATTTT.

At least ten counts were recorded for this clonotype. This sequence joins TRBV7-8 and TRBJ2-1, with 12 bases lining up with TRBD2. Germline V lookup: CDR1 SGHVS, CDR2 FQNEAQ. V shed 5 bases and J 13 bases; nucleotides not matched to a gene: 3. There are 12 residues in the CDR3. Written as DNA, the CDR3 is TGTGCCAGCAGCGCGACTAGCGGGAGACAGTTCTTC. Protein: CASSATSGRQFF.

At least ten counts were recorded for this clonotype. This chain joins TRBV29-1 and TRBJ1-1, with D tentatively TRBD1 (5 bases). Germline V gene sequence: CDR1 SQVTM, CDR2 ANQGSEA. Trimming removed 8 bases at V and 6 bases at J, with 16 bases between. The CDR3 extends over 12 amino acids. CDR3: CSIRDGDSEAFF. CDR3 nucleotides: TGCAGCATCCGGGACGGGGATTCTGAAGCTTTCTTT.

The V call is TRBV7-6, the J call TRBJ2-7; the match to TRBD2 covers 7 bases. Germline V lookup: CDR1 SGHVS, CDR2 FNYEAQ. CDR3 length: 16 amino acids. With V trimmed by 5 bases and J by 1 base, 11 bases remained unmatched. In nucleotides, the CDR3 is TGTGCCAGCAGCCCTAGCGCGGCTAGCGGTTCCTACGAGCAGTACTTC. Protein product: CASSPSAASGSYEQYF.

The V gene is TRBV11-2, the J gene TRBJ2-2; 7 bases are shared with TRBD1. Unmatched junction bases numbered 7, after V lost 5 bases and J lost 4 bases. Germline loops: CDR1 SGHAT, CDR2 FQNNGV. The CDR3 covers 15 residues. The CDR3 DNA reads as TGTGCCAGCAGCAGGGACAGCGCAACCACCGGGGAGCTGTTTTTT. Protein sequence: CASSRDSATTGELFF. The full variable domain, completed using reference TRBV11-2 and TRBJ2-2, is EAGVAQSPRYKIIEKRQSVAFWCNPISGHATLYWYQQILGQGPKLLIQFQNNGVVDDSQLPKDRFSAERLKGVDSTLKIQPAKLEDSAVYLCASSRDSATTGELFFGEGSRLTVL.

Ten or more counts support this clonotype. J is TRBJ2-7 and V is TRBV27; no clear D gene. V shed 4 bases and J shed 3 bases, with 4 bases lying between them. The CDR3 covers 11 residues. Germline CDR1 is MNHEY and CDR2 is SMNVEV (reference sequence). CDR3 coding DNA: TGTGCCAGCAGTTCCGGCTACGAGCAGTACTTC. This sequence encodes CASSSGYEQYF.

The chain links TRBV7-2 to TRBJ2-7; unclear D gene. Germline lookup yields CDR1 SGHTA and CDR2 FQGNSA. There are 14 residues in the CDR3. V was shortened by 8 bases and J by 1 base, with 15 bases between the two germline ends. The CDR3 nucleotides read TGTGCCAGCCTTTTGGTGGCAGGATCCTACGAGCAGTACTTC. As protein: CASLLVAGSYEQYF. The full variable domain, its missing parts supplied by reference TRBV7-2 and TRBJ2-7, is GAGVSQSPSNKVTEKGKDVELRCDPISGHTALYWYRQSLGQGLEFLIYFQGNSAPDKSGLPSDRFSAERTGGSVSTLTIQRTQQEDSAVYLCASLLVAGSYEQYFGPGTRLTVT.

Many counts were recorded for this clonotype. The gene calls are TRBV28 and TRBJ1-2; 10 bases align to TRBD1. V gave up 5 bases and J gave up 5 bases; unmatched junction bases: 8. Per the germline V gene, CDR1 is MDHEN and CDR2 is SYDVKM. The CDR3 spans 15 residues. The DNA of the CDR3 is TGTGCCAGCAGTACCCCCCGGGACAGGGGTTATGGCTACACCTTC. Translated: CASSTPRDRGYGYTF.

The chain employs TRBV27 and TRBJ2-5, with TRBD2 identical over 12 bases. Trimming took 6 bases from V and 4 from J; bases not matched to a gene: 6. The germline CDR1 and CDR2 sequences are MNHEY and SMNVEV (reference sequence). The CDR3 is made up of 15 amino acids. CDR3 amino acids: CASRPLAGGRETQYF. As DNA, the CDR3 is TGTGCCAGCAGACCCCTAGCGGGAGGGCGAGAGACCCAGTACTTC.

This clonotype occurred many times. The CDR3 is CASSQDSFNSPLHF. The CDR3 DNA is TGTGCCAGCAGCCAAGACAGTTTCAATTCACCCCTCCACTTT. The rearrangement uses TRBV3-1 and TRBJ1-6; no firm D call. The V and J ends lost 0 bases and 7 bases respectively, with 7 bases between them. Germline V gene sequence: CDR1 LGHDT, CDR2 YNNKEL (reference sequence). The CDR3 contains 14 residues.

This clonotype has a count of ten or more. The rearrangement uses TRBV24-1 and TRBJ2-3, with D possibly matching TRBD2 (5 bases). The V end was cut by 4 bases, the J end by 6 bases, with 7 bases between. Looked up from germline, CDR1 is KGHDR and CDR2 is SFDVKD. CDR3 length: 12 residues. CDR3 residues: CATSESGDTQYF. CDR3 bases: TGTGCCACCAGTGAATCGGGGGATACGCAGTATTTT.

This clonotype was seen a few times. The CDR3 reads CASRNLAGGTDTQYF. The CDR3 DNA sequence: TGTGCCAGCAGAAACTTAGCGGGAGGAACAGATACGCAGTATTTT. The V gene is TRBV27, the J gene TRBJ2-3; 10 positions match TRBD2. This CDR3 has 15 residues. From germline, CDR1 is MNHEY and CDR2 SMNVEV (reference sequence). V trimming: 6 bases; J trimming: 3 bases; junction bases outside the gene matches: 6.

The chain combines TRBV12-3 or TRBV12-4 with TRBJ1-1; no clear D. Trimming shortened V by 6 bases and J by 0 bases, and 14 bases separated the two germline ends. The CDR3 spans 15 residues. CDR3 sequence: CASSPVPGMNTEAFF. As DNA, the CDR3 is TGTGCCAGCAGCCCAGTTCCGGGTATGAACACTGAAGCTTTCTTT.

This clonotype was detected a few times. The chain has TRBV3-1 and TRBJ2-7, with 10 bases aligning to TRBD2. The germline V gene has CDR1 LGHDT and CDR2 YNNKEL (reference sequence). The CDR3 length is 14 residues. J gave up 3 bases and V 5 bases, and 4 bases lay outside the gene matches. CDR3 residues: CASSSTSGHYEQYF. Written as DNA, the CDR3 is TGTGCCAGCAGCTCGACTAGCGGGCACTACGAGCAGTACTTC.

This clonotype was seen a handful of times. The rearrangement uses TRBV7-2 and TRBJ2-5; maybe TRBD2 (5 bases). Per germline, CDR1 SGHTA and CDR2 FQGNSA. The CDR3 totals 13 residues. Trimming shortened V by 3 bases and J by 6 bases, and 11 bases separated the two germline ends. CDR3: CASSFDGMQTQYF. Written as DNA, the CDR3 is TGTGCCAGCAGCTTCGACGGGATGCAGACCCAGTACTTC.

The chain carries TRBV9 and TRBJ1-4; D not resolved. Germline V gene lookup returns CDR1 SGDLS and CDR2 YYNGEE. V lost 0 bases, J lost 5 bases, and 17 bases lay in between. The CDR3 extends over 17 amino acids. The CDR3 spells CASSVGSTTAPNEKLFF. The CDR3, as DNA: TGTGCCAGCAGCGTAGGGAGCACTACGGCCCCGAATGAAAAACTGTTTTTT.

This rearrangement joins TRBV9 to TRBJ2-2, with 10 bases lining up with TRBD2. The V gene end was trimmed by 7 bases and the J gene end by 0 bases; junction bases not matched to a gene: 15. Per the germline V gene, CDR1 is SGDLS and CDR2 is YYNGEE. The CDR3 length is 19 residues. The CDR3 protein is CASSPSGSSTGANTGELFF. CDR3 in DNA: TGTGCCAGCTCACCTAGCGGGAGTTCAACAGGCGCGAACACCGGGGAGCTGTTTTTT.

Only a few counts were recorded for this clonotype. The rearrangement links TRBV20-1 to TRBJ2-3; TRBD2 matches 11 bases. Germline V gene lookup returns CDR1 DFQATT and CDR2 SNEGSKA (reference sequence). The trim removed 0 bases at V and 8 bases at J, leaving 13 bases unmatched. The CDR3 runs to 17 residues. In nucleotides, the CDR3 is TGCAGTGCTAGAGATCCAGGACTAGCGGGTAGCAGGGGTACGCAGTATTTT. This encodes CSARDPGLAGSRGTQYF.

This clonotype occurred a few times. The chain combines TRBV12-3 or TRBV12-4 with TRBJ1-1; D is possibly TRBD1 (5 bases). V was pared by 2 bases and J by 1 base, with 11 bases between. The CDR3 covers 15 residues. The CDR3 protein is CASSLRGLGNTEAFF. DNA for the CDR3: TGTGCCAGCAGTTTACGGGGCCTGGGGAACACTGAAGCTTTCTTT.